Included here is one T cell receptor beta chain sequence, with context. This clonotype has only a few counts. Its target antigen remains unknown. Base qualities are not at hand, and no much larger clone is one base apart. The receptor library was made with multiplex PCR. Reads for this sample came from an Illumina HiSeq 4000. iRepertoire HTBI primers and Arm-PCR amplification of CDR3 regions were used to construct TCR beta libraries. PCR products were gel purified before sequencing. From the authors' description of their analysis: Gene usage analysis of CDR3 amino acid clonotypes relied on the 62 TRBV and about 13 TRBJ segments identified across samples. COPE and FqMerger were used to merge the filtered high-quality paired reads into contigs. BLAST was used to align contigs to IMGT TRBV, TRBD and TRBJ reference genes, and CDR3 was defined according to IMGT. Any clonotype with a frequency above 0.1% was counted as a highly expanded clone. Repertoire diversity was measured by Shannon entropy, and V-J evenness by the Gini coefficient. A clonotype found in more than one individual was treated as public. Using fastp at Q25 and MiXCR, TCRdb reprocessed the public reads and kept productive beta chains. Entries that share a CDR3 protein sequence are merged under the most common genes and DNA. Clone size and V and J calls follow TCRdb, not the original study. The sample profile shows approximately 440,000 distinct CDR3 sequences; under 20% of them were found once. The top ten hold 9% to 15% of the sample.

This sample is drawn from a study of regulatory T cells in long-lasting Graves disease (dated by TCRdb to about 2021). Turning to the overall study: Patients with newly diagnosed Graves' disease had been on antithyroid drugs for under 3 months. A total of roughly 33 samples underwent TCR sequencing: around 13 from persistent and about 20 from newly diagnosed Graves' disease patients. This study used TCR sequencing and RNA sequencing of peripheral blood to compare persistent Graves' disease patients against newly diagnosed Graves' disease patients. The study was conducted in China and was registered as a clinical trial.

In light of the paper, this sample's time point label describes: newly diagnosed GD, antithyroid drugs for less than 3 months. For both TCR sequencing and RNA sequencing, RNA was extracted from PBMCs in TRIzol. The diagnosis of Graves' disease was made according to American Thyroid Association guidelines. Patients for the study were recruited at an endocrinology department in Xi'an, China. Each patient gave about 8.1 milliliters of peripheral blood, collected in an EDTA anticoagulant tube. PBMCs were isolated by Ficoll Paque Plus density gradient separation without further T cell sorting. RNA quality was checked with an Agilent 2100 Bioanalyzer and agarose gel, and concentration with a NanoDrop 2000. The study at large found these results: Persistent Graves' disease patients showed lower TCR Shannon entropy and fewer highly expanded clones than newly diagnosed patients, suggesting clonal expansion. Preferential use of TRBV28, TRBJ1-2 and TRBJ2-5 was observed in persistent disease, whereas TRBV20-1 and TRBJ2-1 were favored in newly diagnosed disease. The authors noted that the small sample size was a limitation that may lower accuracy. Because the primary lesion, thyroid tissue, could not be accessed, the study looked at peripheral blood alone. Sequencing and analysis were limited to the TCR beta chain. Patients with persistent disease shared more public clonotypes (fewer than 3,000) than newly diagnosed patients did (about 970).

The cysteine opens and the phenylalanine closes a CDR3 of 16 amino acids. The sequence is cut down to CDR3 DNA, 48 bases in frame from base 1. The trim is 1 base for V and 0 bases for J, with a gap of 10 bases between the germline ends. CDR1 and CDR2 are drawn from the germline V gene: MNHEY, SVGEGT. These data were likewise used in another study, on T cells in Graves' hyperthyroidism and ophthalmopathy. Taken from the second paper: Stable Graves' hyperthyroidism was defined as the absence of progression to ophthalmopathy over 18 months of follow-up. Hyperthyroidism patients were newly diagnosed, with disease duration under 2 months, and aged 18 to 65 years. Patients with uncontrolled infections, other autoimmune diseases, pregnancy or lactation were excluded. Diagnoses were established on the basis of clinical symptoms, serum thyroxine and TRAb, thyroid ultrasound, and orbital computed tomography. The first round of RT-PCR for the TCR CDR3 was performed with the HTBI primer set and the Qiagen OneStep RT-PCR kit. Most expanded thyroid clonotypes (frequency above 0.001) were also detected in blood, a finding suggesting that blood repertoires may reflect thyroid immune responses. Ophthalmopathy was separated from stable hyperthyroidism by a 13 V-J signature model, with about 86% sensitivity and roughly 84% specificity obtained in cross-validation and 80%/75% obtained in testing. In validation, progression to ophthalmopathy was predicted by the model with 70.59% sensitivity and around 75% specificity, a median of about 6.4 months before onset. A discovery cohort of fewer than 110 patients, 43 with Graves' ophthalmopathy and approximately 60 with stable Graves' hyperthyroidism, was used to find distinguishing TCR V-J signatures. Whether ophthalmopathy could be predicted prospectively was tested in an independent validation cohort made up of about 20 hyperthyroidism patients plus 17 patients who later progressed to ophthalmopathy. The 100 or so discovery patients were randomly split 7:3 into training and test sets. In about 6 Graves' hyperthyroidism patients, the study also compared T-cell repertoires from thyroid tissue with T-cell repertoires from blood. After sampling, hyperthyroidism patients received methimazole starting at 30 mg daily, and ophthalmopathy patients received high-dose intravenous methylprednisolone. Libraries were constructed in a second round of multiplex PCR, after which size selection and purification were carried out. Paired-end sequencing of the libraries was performed with 100 bp reads on an Illumina HiSeq2000. SOAPnuke was used to process the raw data, with reads discarded if the reads contained adapters or uncalled bases, had a mean Phred below 15, or lacked an exact constant-primer or identifier match. COPE v1.2.5 was used to merge the high-quality paired reads, and each unique nucleotide sequence was defined as a clonotype. MiTCR v1.1 was used to align clonotypes to the IMGT TRBV, TRBD and TRBJ reference segments. The analysis was restricted to V-J combinations with a frequency above 0.0001, which together covered approximately 99% of the repertoires. A TCS score was defined as the ratio of F50 (clonal expansion) to E x V (chaos), with BLOSUM62-based TCRdist applied between CDR3 peptides within each V-J. Welch's t-statistics and random forest reduced some 510 V-J features to 10 to 15, which were used in a naive Bayes classifier (R e1071). Sample size was not statistically predetermined, and blinding of investigators to group allocation was not performed. The paper reports TCR Vbeta CDR3 sequencing of 135 peripheral blood samples: 43 ophthalmopathy, under 80 hyperthyroidism and 17 progressor patients.

The sequence came from a man in his forties or fifties with Graves disease. Donor details come from another sample of the same person, matched by shared clones. Sequenced material: peripheral blood mononuclear cells (PBMCs), taken at new diagnosis, from a patient treated with antithyroid drugs. The rearranged chain carries TRBV6-2 or TRBV6-3 and TRBJ1-3, with TRBD1 as a weak D call on 6 bases. The DNA sequence follows: TGTGCCAGCAGTTACTTCGGGGGCGTCTCTGGAAACACCATATATTTT. This sequence encodes CASSYFGGVSGNTIYF.